This T cell receptor beta chain was observed in a study of metastatic and nonmetastatic thyroid tumors. Trimming removed 6 bases from V and 9 bases from J, with 18 bases in between. This CDR3 spans 14 amino acids. Among the patients, none had received any treatment before thyroid surgery. TCRdb re-called clones via MiXCR from the PCR reads. The sample carries about 33,000 clones, about a sixth recorded once. This clone was counted many times. The receptor was derived from a female donor with papillary thyroid cancer or a benign thyroid nodule (not recorded which). Some clones in this sample may be carry-over from other donors' samples. Input material: blood. This chain connects TRBV12-3 or TRBV12-4 to TRBJ2-1; D is possibly TRBD1 (6 bases). In DNA form, the CDR3 reads TGTGCCAGCAGCCGGGACACATCCCGGGGTGAGCAGTTCTTC. It yields the protein CASSRDTSRGEQFF.